This entry lists 6 T cell receptor beta chains sequenced from one sample in a study of T cells after yellow fever vaccination. In TCRdb, the 5' RACE reads were re-called with MiXCR into one record per CDR3 protein. Among 250,000 to 400,000 distinct CDR3 sequences listed, about 4% were seen once. The sample consisted of PBMCs, taken 5 days after the yellow fever booster vaccination. Receptors originate from a young man who received the YFV17D yellow fever vaccine.

The genes are TRBV5-1 and TRBJ2-2; D unclear. Trimming shortened V by 4 bases and J by 0 bases, and 10 bases separated the two germline ends. Germline-derived CDR1 and CDR2 are SGHRS and YFSETQ. The CDR3 runs to 15 residues. CDR3 amino acids: CASSRPGSNTGELFF. The CDR3 DNA reads as TGCGCCAGCAGCCGTCCCGGGTCGAACACCGGGGAGCTGTTTTTT.

This clonotype was counted ten times or more. J is TRBJ1-2 and V is TRBV20-1, with D possibly being TRBD1 (5 bases). The CDR3 spans 12 residues. V lost 3 bases and J 4 bases, leaving 9 bases between the germline ends. Looked up from germline, CDR1 is DFQATT and CDR2 is SNEGSKA (reference sequence). In DNA, the CDR3 is TGCAGTGCTAGGGTAGACAGCTATGGCTACACCTTC. This gives the protein CSARVDSYGYTF.

This clonotype was found a few times. CDR3 sequence reads: CASSLGPGGGAETQYF. The CDR3 DNA reads TGTGCCAGCAGCTTAGGTCCAGGCGGGGGGGCAGAGACCCAGTACTTC. The chain carries TRBV7-2 and TRBJ2-5, with 9 bases that match TRBD2. This CDR3 comprises 16 residues. In germline, CDR1 is SGHTA, CDR2 FQGNSA. The J segment lost 4 bases and the V segment lost 1 base, leaving 7 bases of the junction unmatched.

V is TRBV20-1 and J is TRBJ1-2; 9 bases agree with TRBD1. Germline V gives CDR1 DFQATT, CDR2 SNEGSKA (reference sequence). V gave up 1 base and J gave up 5 bases; unmatched junction bases: 2. The CDR3 is 13 residues long. The CDR3 sequence is CSARVGTGYGYTF. The CDR3 DNA reads as TGCAGTGCTAGAGTGGGGACAGGGTATGGCTACACCTTC.

The V and J genes are TRBV29-1 and TRBJ1-2, with D hard to call. Germline V lookup: CDR1 SQVTM, CDR2 ANQGSEA. The CDR3 length is 13 residues. Between the trimmed V and J ends, which lost 3 bases and 2 bases, there was a span of 10 bases. CDR3 bases: TGCAGCGTTGACGGCGAAGGGAACTATGGCTACACCTTC. It yields the protein CSVDGEGNYGYTF.

The chain employs TRBV4-1 and TRBJ1-1; D is uncertain. The V end lost 3 bases, the J end lost 1 base, and 9 bases lay between the germline ends. Germline CDR1 MGHRA, CDR2 YSYEKL. The CDR3 consists of 14 residues. CDR3 region: CASSHGSRNTEAFF. CDR3 nucleotides: TGCGCCAGCAGCCATGGGAGTCGGAACACTGAAGCTTTCTTT.